Following are 20 T cell receptor beta chains from one sample sequenced in a study of blood T cell repertoires in COVID-19 (TCRdb year 2020). The library came from the immunoSEQ multiplex PCR assay. Imported from immuneACCESS, the table was reduced by TCRdb to in-frame sequences with V and J called. These copies leave out some clones; in studies compared against another copy, an unresolved V gene accounts for under half, and the cause of the remainder is not known. The sample yields more than 95,000 clones; roughly nine tenths were counted once. The ten largest clones capture approximately 5.1% of the sample. Sequenced sample: peripheral blood. The receptor source for this set is a human donor in a cohort sampled during active COVID-19.

This clone was found a few times. The gene calls are TRBV18 and TRBJ2-7; possible D gene TRBD1, 5 bases. Germline V CDR1 and CDR2: KGHSH, LQKENI. Trimming pared 2 bases from V and 3 bases from J, leaving 11 bases between. CDR3 length: 14 amino acids. CDR3 DNA: TGTGCCAGCTCACCAGCCAGGGATGGCTACGAGCAGTACTTC. As protein: CASSPARDGYEQYF.

The rearrangement joins TRBV11-2 to TRBJ2-3; D uncertain. V lost 1 base, J lost 1 base, and 6 bases lay in between. Germline V lookup: CDR1 SGHAT, CDR2 FQNNGV. This CDR3 spans 14 amino acids. In nucleotides, the CDR3 is TGTGCCAGCAGCTTAGGTCGGGGCACAGATACGCAGTATTTT. It encodes CASSLGRGTDTQYF.

V gene TRBV15 combines with J gene TRBJ2-3; D might be TRBD1 (5 bases). The CDR3 is 15 residues long. The germline V gene has CDR1 LNHNV and CDR2 YYDKDF (reference sequence). The V end was cut by 0 bases, the J end by 4 bases, with 11 bases between. The CDR3, as DNA: TGTGCCACCAGCAGAGACAGGGTCCCTTCAGATACGCAGTATTTT. Translated: CATSRDRVPSDTQYF.

V and J are TRBV7-9 and TRBJ1-1; 9 positions agree with TRBD1. CDR3 size: 16 residues. Losses at the gene ends were 2 bases for V and 4 bases for J; bases not matched to a gene: 8. Germline CDR1 is SEHNR and CDR2 is FQNEAQ (reference sequence). The DNA of the CDR3 is TGTGCCAGCAGCTTACCCTTGGACAGGGGTGGCACTGAAGCTTTCTTT. This translates into CASSLPLDRGGTEAFF.

This chain connects TRBV12-3 or TRBV12-4 to TRBJ2-3; a possible D gene is TRBD1 (6 bases). The CDR3 sequence is 12 residues long. Trimming cost V 5 bases and J 9 bases, with 12 bases left between them. CDR3 bases: TGTGCCAGCAGTGTAAACAGGGTCACGCAGTATTTT. This translates into CASSVNRVTQYF.

This clone was recorded once. The rearrangement links TRBV9 to TRBJ2-1; 8 positions agree with TRBD2. The CDR3 spans 18 residues. Per germline, CDR1 SGDLS and CDR2 YYNGEE. With 0 bases clipped from V and 0 bases from J, the junction kept 8 bases outside the gene matches. Here the CDR3 reads CASSVGGAGGPSYNEQFF. DNA of the CDR3: TGTGCCAGCAGCGTAGGAGGGGCGGGGGGACCCTCCTACAATGAGCAGTTCTTC.

The rearrangement links TRBV7-9 to TRBJ1-1, with D perhaps matching TRBD1 (6 bases). Germline V gene data show CDR1 as SEHNR and CDR2 as FQNEAQ (reference sequence). The CDR3 has 14 residues. V dropped 1 base and J dropped 1 base, with 7 bases sitting between them. CDR3 in DNA: TGTGCCAGCAGCTTAGGGGGGCAGAACACTGAAGCTTTCTTT. Protein sequence: CASSLGGQNTEAFF.

The chain couples TRBV5-1 to TRBJ2-6; tentative D call: TRBD1 (6 bases). CDR1 SGHRS and CDR2 YFSETQ come from the germline V gene. The V and J ends lost 5 bases and 4 bases respectively, with 13 bases between them. This CDR3 has 15 amino acids. The CDR3 protein is CASSSTGTGANVLTF. CDR3 bases: TGCGCCAGCAGTTCCACAGGGACAGGGGCCAACGTCCTGACTTTC.

The genes are TRBV7-8 and TRBJ1-4, with TRBD1 as a possible D gene (5 bases). V was trimmed by 2 bases and J by 7 bases, leaving 17 bases between them. The germline V gene has CDR1 SGHVS and CDR2 FQNEAQ. CDR3 size: 16 residues. CDR3 in amino acids: CASSLPKQGRGEKLFF. In nucleotides, the CDR3 is TGTGCCAGCAGCTTACCAAAGCAGGGAAGGGGTGAAAAACTGTTTTTT.

The chain recombines TRBV2 with TRBJ2-3; D is possibly TRBD2 (6 bases). Per germline, CDR1 SNHLY and CDR2 FYNNEI. Trimming removed 2 bases at V and 2 bases at J, with 20 bases between. This CDR3 has 18 amino acids. The CDR3 DNA is TGTGCCAGCAGTGAACTGTCACTAGCCGTGTTAAACACAGATACGCAGTATTTT. Residues: CASSELSLAVLNTDTQYF.

The chain couples TRBV7-8 to TRBJ2-7; 13 positions match TRBD2. The CDR3 has 15 amino acids. Germline CDR1 SGHVS, CDR2 FQNEAQ. Losses at the gene ends were 2 bases for V and 7 bases for J; bases not matched to a gene: 5. For the CDR3, the DNA is TGTGCCAGCAGCTTATGGACTAGCGGGGGCCGAGAGCAGTACTTC. Translated, it gives CASSLWTSGGREQYF.

The chain has TRBV6-1 and TRBJ2-5, with 7 bases that match TRBD1. The CDR3 is made up of 15 amino acids. In germline, CDR1 is MNHNS, CDR2 SASEGT. Trimming took 3 bases from V and 5 from J; bases not matched to a gene: 9. The DNA for the CDR3 is TGTGCCAGCAGTGACCACAGGGGCCTTGGGGAGACCCAGTACTTC. It encodes CASSDHRGLGETQYF.

The CDR3 loop reads CASSLGREIYEQYF. The CDR3 nucleotides are TGTGCCAGCAGCTTAGGGAGGGAGATTTACGAGCAGTACTTC. The V and J genes are TRBV7-8 and TRBJ2-7; D is possibly TRBD2 (6 bases). The CDR3 sequence is 14 residues long. The germline V gene encodes CDR1 SGHVS and CDR2 FQNEAQ. V shed 1 base and J shed 4 bases, with 11 bases lying between them.

V usage is TRBV19 and J usage is TRBJ2-1, with 14 bases fitting TRBD2. The CDR3 spans 16 residues. V lost 4 bases, J lost 9 bases, and 8 bases stayed unmatched. Germline-derived CDR1 and CDR2 are LNHDA and SQIVND (reference sequence). The CDR3 region is CASSTPGLAGVFEQFF. The CDR3 DNA sequence: TGTGCCAGTAGTACTCCGGGACTAGCGGGAGTATTTGAGCAGTTCTTC.

The chain is built from TRBV11-2 and TRBJ1-3, with 10 positions matching TRBD1. This CDR3 is built from 17 residues. CDR1 is SGHAT, CDR2 FQNNGV, per germline. Trimming at V came to 3 bases and at J to 2 bases, leaving 7 bases not matched to a gene. The DNA of the CDR3 is TGTGCCAGCAGCTTGGCCTGGGACAGGGGAGCTGGAAACACCATATATTTT. This sequence encodes CASSLAWDRGAGNTIYF.

The genes are TRBV5-1 and TRBJ2-5; 11 bases align to TRBD1. CDR3 length: 15 amino acids. V shed 4 bases, J shed 5 bases, and the junction held 7 bases outside the gene matches. Germline V gene sequence: CDR1 SGHRS, CDR2 YFSETQ. CDR3 in amino acids: CASSPGTGGRETQYF. The CDR3 DNA is TGCGCCAGCAGCCCCGGGACAGGGGGTCGTGAGACCCAGTACTTC.

The CDR3 DNA follows: TGTGCCAGCAGCGTCAACTACGAGCAGTACTTC. Its protein product is CASSVNYEQYF. The chain combines TRBV7-2 with TRBJ2-7; D is ambiguous. V lost 5 bases to trimming and J lost 3 bases, with 5 bases between them. This CDR3 has 11 residues. Germline V lookup: CDR1 SGHTA, CDR2 FQGNSA.

Only one count was recorded for this clone. This chain uses TRBV3-1 (or the pseudogene TRBV3-2) with TRBJ1-6, with 8 bases fitting TRBD1. V was clipped by 1 base and J by 7 bases; unmatched bases: 6. CDR3 length: 16 residues. CDR1 is LGHDT, CDR2 YNNKEL, per germline (reference sequence). The CDR3 here is CASSQARTGKNSPLHF. DNA of the CDR3: TGTGCCAGCAGCCAAGCTAGGACAGGGAAGAATTCACCCCTCCACTTT.

The rearrangement uses TRBV5-1 and TRBJ2-3; 10 positions agree with TRBD2. V was pared by 0 bases and J by 3 bases, with 10 bases of the junction left unmatched. In germline, CDR1 is SGHRS, CDR2 YFSETQ. The CDR3 covers 18 residues. DNA for the CDR3: TGCGCCAGCAGCTTGGCTCCGCTAATAGCGGGAGGAACAGATACGCAGTATTTT. Protein: CASSLAPLIAGGTDTQYF.

This sequence joins TRBV2 and TRBJ1-1; 8 bases are shared with TRBD1. J lost 7 bases, V lost 6 bases, and 7 bases had no gene match. CDR1 is SNHLY, CDR2 FYNNEI, per germline. The CDR3 runs to 13 residues. CDR3 sequence reads: CASSGQGRGEAFF. In DNA, the CDR3 is TGTGCCAGCAGCGGACAGGGTCGAGGTGAAGCTTTCTTT.